Detailed here is one T cell receptor (beta chain). Which antigen it targets is not known. It has no much larger one-base neighbor in the sample; base qualities were not kept. The library was obtained by PCR. For sequencing, an Illumina HiSeq 2500 was employed. TCR libraries were prepared with molecular barcoding, using unique molecular identifiers to normalize TCRbeta repertoire quantification. TCRdb reprocessed the public reads (quality trimming at Q25 with fastp, clone calling with MiXCR) and kept in-frame beta chains. Each entry merges the rows of one CDR3 protein and shows their most common DNA and genes. Across this sample there are about 350,000 distinct CDR3 sequences, with more than 10% seen only once. The top ten hold around 4.5% of the sample. The sample originates from a study of T-cell reconstitution after alpha-beta-depleted transplantation in children (dated by TCRdb to 2016 to 2017). Describing the broader study: The study quantitatively tracked T-cell immune reconstitution after TCRalphabeta/CD19-depleted allogeneic hematopoietic cell transplantation in children using TCR repertoire profiling.

The input for sequencing was PBMCs, taken from the stem cell graft. This receptor was identified in a human donor who donated a stem cell graft to a child with Fanconi anemia.

The base sequence is TGTGCCAGCAGCCGAGGGGGCCCCAATCAGCCCCAGCATTTT. Its protein reads: CASSRGGPNQPQHF. The sequence links TRBV12-3 or TRBV12-4 to TRBJ1-5; TRBD1 fits 7 bases in the junction. Compared with germline, V lacks 6 bases and J lacks 3 bases; bases without a gene match: 5. The CDR3 spans 14 residues, from the cysteine through the phenylalanine. Just CDR3 DNA is preserved here, 42 bases in frame from base 1.